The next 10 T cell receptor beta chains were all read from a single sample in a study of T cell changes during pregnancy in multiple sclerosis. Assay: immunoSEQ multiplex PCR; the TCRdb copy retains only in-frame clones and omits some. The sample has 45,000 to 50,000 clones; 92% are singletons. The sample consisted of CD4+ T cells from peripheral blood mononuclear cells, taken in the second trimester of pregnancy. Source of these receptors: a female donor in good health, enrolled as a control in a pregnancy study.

CDR3 sequence reads: CASSYRGMYEQYF. CDR3 DNA sequence: TGTGCCAGCAGCTATCGGGGGATGTACGAGCAGTACTTC. The chain uses TRBV7-2 and TRBJ2-7, with D possibly TRBD2 on 6 matching bases. V was pared by 4 bases and J by 4 bases, with 11 bases between. The CDR3 contains 13 residues. The germline V gene encodes CDR1 SGHTA and CDR2 FQGNSA.

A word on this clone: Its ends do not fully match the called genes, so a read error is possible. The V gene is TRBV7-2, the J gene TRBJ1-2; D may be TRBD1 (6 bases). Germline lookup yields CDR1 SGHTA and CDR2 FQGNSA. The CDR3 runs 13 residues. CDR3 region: CASSSTGGRLFTF. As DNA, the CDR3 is TGTGCCAGCAGCTCAACCGGGGGGCGACTCTTTACTTTC. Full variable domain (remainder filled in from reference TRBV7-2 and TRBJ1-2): GAGVSQSPSNKVTEKGKDVELRCDPISGHTALYWYRQSLGQGLEFLIYFQGNSAPDKSGLPSDRFSAERTGGSVSTLTIQRTQQEDSAVYLCASSSTGGRLFTFGSGTRLTVV.

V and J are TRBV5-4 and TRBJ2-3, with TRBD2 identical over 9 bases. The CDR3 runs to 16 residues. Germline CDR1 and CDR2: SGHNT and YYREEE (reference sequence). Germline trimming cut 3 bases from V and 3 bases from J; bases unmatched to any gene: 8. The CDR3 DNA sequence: TGTGCCAGCAGCTCCCGGGCTAGCGGGGATACAGATACGCAGTATTTT. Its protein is CASSSRASGDTDTQYF.

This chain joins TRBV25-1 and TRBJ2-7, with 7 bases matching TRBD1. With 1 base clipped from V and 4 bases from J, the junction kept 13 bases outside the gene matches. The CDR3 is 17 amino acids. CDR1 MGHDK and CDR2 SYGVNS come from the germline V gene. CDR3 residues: CASSEFPQTGSGYEQYF. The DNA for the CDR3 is TGTGCCAGCAGTGAATTCCCCCAGACAGGGTCTGGGTACGAGCAGTACTTC.

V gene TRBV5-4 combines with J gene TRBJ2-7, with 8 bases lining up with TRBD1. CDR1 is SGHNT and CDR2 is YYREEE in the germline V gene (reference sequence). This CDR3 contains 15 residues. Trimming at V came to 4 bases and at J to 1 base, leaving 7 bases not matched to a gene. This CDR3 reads CASSTRQGSSYEQYF. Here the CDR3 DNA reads TGTGCCAGCAGCACTCGACAGGGGAGTTCCTACGAGCAGTACTTC.

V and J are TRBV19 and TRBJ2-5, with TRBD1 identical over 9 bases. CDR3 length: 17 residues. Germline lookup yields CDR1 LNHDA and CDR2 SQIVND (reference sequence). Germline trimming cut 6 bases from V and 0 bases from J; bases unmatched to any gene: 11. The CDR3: CASRYTGTGRYQETQYF. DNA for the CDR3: TGTGCCAGTAGATACACCGGGACAGGGAGGTACCAAGAGACCCAGTACTTC.

CDR3 nucleotides: TGTGCCAGCAGCTGGGGCACCCTCACAGATACGCAGTATTTT. Amino acid sequence: CASSWGTLTDTQYF. The rearrangement links TRBV5-4 to TRBJ2-3, with TRBD1 as a possible D gene (5 bases). Trimming shortened V by 3 bases and J by 2 bases, and 10 bases separated the two germline ends. CDR1 SGHNT and CDR2 YYREEE come from the germline V gene (reference sequence). The CDR3 is 14 residues long. The complete variable domain, with remaining parts taken from reference TRBV5-4 and TRBJ2-3, reads ETGVTQSPTHLIKTRGQQVTLRCSSQSGHNTVSWYQQALGQGPQFIFQYYREEENGRGNFPPRFSGLQFPNYSSELNVNALELDDSALYLCASSWGTLTDTQYFGPGTRLTVL.

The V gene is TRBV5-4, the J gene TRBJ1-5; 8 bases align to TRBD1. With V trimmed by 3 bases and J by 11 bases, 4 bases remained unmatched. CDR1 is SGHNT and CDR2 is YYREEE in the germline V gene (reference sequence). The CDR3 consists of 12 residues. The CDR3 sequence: CASSSQGEAQHF. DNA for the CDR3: TGTGCCAGCAGCTCACAGGGGGAGGCCCAGCATTTT.

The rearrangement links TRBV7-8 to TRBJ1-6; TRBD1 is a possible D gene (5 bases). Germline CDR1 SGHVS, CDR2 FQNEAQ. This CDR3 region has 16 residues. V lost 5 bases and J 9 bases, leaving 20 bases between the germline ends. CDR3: CASSPRVANPPSPLHF. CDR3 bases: TGTGCCAGCAGCCCCAGGGTGGCGAACCCACCTTCACCCCTCCACTTT.

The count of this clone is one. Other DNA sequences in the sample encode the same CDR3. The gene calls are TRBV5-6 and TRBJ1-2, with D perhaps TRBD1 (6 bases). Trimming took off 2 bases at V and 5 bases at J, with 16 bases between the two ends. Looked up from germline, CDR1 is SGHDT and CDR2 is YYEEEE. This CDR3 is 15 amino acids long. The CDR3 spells CASSFGTPGAYGYTF. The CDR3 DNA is TGTGCCAGCAGCTTTGGGACCCCAGGGGCGTATGGCTACACCTTC.